The 22 T cell receptor beta chains reported below all come from one sample, sequenced in a study of CD8 T cells in Susac syndrome. A quantity of about 0.5 to 1 ug RNA underwent reverse transcription using random hexamers. Via MiXCR, TCRdb re-called the immunoSEQ multiplex PCR reads, giving one row per CDR3 protein. This table holds more than 150,000 distinct CDR3 sequences, roughly 94% found once. Sequenced sample: CD8+ T cells from PBMCs. Receptors originate from a human donor with Susac syndrome.

This clonotype was counted a single time. The chain combines TRBV20-1 with TRBJ2-2; D remains ambiguous. From germline, CDR1 is DFQATT and CDR2 SNEGSKA (reference sequence). Trimming left V 4 bases short and J 5 bases short, with 5 bases between. The CDR3 contains 11 residues. The CDR3 is CSAIKTGELFF. CDR3 DNA sequence: TGCAGTGCTATTAAAACCGGGGAGCTGTTTTTT.

The chain is built from TRBV29-1 and TRBJ1-3; 8 bases match TRBD1. CDR1 SQVTM and CDR2 ANQGSEA come from the germline V gene. Losses at the gene ends were 7 bases for V and 1 base for J; bases not matched to a gene: 9. This CDR3 region has 15 residues. The CDR3 here is CSAEGQGRSGNTIYF. The CDR3 nucleotides are TGCAGCGCCGAAGGACAGGGAAGGTCTGGAAACACCATATATTTT.

J is TRBJ2-7 and V is TRBV20-1; D gene unclear. There are 15 residues in the CDR3. Per germline, CDR1 DFQATT and CDR2 SNEGSKA (reference sequence). V dropped 0 bases and J dropped 1 base, with 13 bases sitting between them. In DNA, the CDR3 is TGCAGTGCTAGAGATAACACGGCTGTGTCCTACGAGCAGTACTTC. This encodes CSARDNTAVSYEQYF.

There are a few counts of this clonotype. This chain links TRBV19 with TRBJ2-3; 12 nucleotides align to TRBD2. The CDR3 runs 15 residues. The V and J ends lost 6 bases and 1 base, in that order; junction bases with no gene match: 2. Germline V CDR1 and CDR2: LNHDA, SQIVND (reference sequence). CDR3 region: CASRRLAGGTDTQYF. The DNA for the CDR3 is TGTGCCAGTAGAAGACTAGCGGGGGGCACAGATACGCAGTATTTT.

The rearrangement joins TRBV23-1 to TRBJ2-3, with 11 bases identical to TRBD2. TRBV23-1 has ORF status, its function being uncertain. The V gene end was trimmed by 6 bases and the J gene end by 2 bases; junction bases not matched to a gene: 7. CDR3 length equals 16 residues. In DNA form, the CDR3 reads TGCGCCAGCAGCCTGGGACTAGCGGAAAACACAGATACGCAGTATTTT. This gives the protein CASSLGLAENTDTQYF.

The V gene is TRBV7-9, the J gene TRBJ2-6; no definite D call. The CDR3 loop spans 15 amino acids. V was cut by 5 bases and J by 1 base, with 9 bases left in between. Germline V gene lookup returns CDR1 SEHNR and CDR2 FQNEAQ (reference sequence). CDR3 protein: CASSPPYSGANVLTF. For the CDR3, the DNA is TGTGCCAGCAGCCCACCCTATTCTGGGGCCAACGTCCTGACTTTC.

The chain is built from TRBV5-1 and TRBJ2-1; the match to TRBD2 covers 10 bases. Trimming at V came to 0 bases and at J to 8 bases, leaving 8 bases not matched to a gene. Germline V gives CDR1 SGHRS, CDR2 YFSETQ. CDR3 length: 16 amino acids. For the CDR3, the DNA is TGCGCCAGCAGCTTGGAACCTAGCGGGGGTGTCGATGAGCAGTTCTTC. This gives the protein CASSLEPSGGVDEQFF.

The genes are TRBV20-1 and TRBJ2-3; D uncertain. Germline assignment: CDR1 DFQATT and CDR2 SNEGSKA (reference sequence). The CDR3 consists of 14 residues. V was clipped by 3 bases and J by 0 bases, with 10 bases between them. This chain's CDR3 is CSASKDPSTDTQYF. The CDR3 nucleotides are TGCAGTGCTAGCAAGGACCCTAGCACAGATACGCAGTATTTT.

This clonotype was counted a single time. The J gene is TRBJ2-7, the V gene TRBV12-3 or TRBV12-4; D is ambiguous. The CDR3 is 12 amino acids. Deletions cut 1 base from V and 12 bases from J, with 13 bases between. For the CDR3, the DNA is TGTGCCAGCAGTTTAGTAAAGGTGATCGTGTACTTC. Residues: CASSLVKVIVYF.

The chain is built from TRBV12-3 or TRBV12-4 and TRBJ2-5; 8 nucleotides line up with TRBD1. Unmatched junction bases numbered 4, after V lost 3 bases and J lost 1 base. The CDR3 has 15 residues. In DNA, the CDR3 is TGTGCCAGCAGTTTGGACAGGGAAGGCCAAGAGACCCAGTACTTC. Amino acids: CASSLDREGQETQYF.

This sequence joins TRBV6-5 and TRBJ1-2; 10 nucleotides match TRBD1. J lost 0 bases, V lost 2 bases, and 9 bases had no gene match. Looked up from germline, CDR1 is MNHEY and CDR2 is SVGAGI. This CDR3 has 18 residues. The CDR3 coding sequence is TGTGCCAGCAGTTACCACAACCCTGGACAGGGGGCTAACTATGGCTACACCTTC. Translating it yields CASSYHNPGQGANYGYTF.

The gene calls are TRBV15 and TRBJ2-1; no clear D gene. Looked up from germline, CDR1 is LNHNV and CDR2 is YYDKDF (reference sequence). With 0 bases removed from V and 4 bases from J, the gap between germline ends came to 10 bases. CDR3 length: 15 amino acids. The CDR3 spells CATSRDKAVYNEQFF. The DNA of the CDR3 is TGTGCCACCAGCAGAGATAAGGCGGTATACAATGAGCAGTTCTTC.

The chain has TRBV7-9 and TRBJ2-1; D is perhaps TRBD1 (6 bases). The length of the CDR3 is 13 residues. Germline-derived CDR1 and CDR2 are SEHNR and FQNEAQ (reference sequence). V was pared by 5 bases and J by 6 bases, with 11 bases between. For the CDR3, the DNA is TGTGCCAGCAGCGTGGGGGCTAGCAATGAGCAGTTCTTC. It translates to CASSVGASNEQFF.

V usage is TRBV21-1 and J usage is TRBJ2-1; the table assigns TRBD1, which was not confirmed against the DNA. TRBV21-1 is deemed a pseudogene. This CDR3 has 20 amino acids. Here the CDR3 DNA reads TGTGCCAGCCGAAAAGCGAAGGACGGGAAGAGAGATAGCTCCTACAATGAGCAGTTCTTC. Its protein product is CASRKAKDGKRDSSYNEQFF.

This rearrangement joins TRBV29-1 to TRBJ2-3; D is possibly TRBD1 (6 bases). Germline CDR1 SQVTM, CDR2 ANQGSEA. CDR3 length equals 14 residues. V was pared by 2 bases and J by 7 bases, with 16 bases between. The CDR3 reads CSVESTQGLYTQYF. The DNA for the CDR3 is TGCAGCGTTGAATCCACACAGGGTCTCTATACGCAGTATTTT.

The chain employs TRBV7-2 and TRBJ2-3; D uncertain. The V end was cut by 2 bases, the J end by 6 bases, with 9 bases between. The CDR3 is made up of 13 amino acids. CDR1 is SGHTA, CDR2 FQGNSA, per germline. The CDR3 DNA is TGTGCCAGCAGCTTAACCTCAGCGGATACGCAGTATTTT. This codes for CASSLTSADTQYF.

The count of this clonotype is one. The V gene is TRBV7-9, the J gene TRBJ1-1; 8 nucleotides line up with TRBD1. V was clipped by 5 bases and J by 0 bases; unmatched bases: 17. The CDR3 extends over 19 amino acids. Germline V lookup: CDR1 SEHNR, CDR2 FQNEAQ (reference sequence). CDR3 in amino acids: CASSRGSYRGIWVNTEAFF. The CDR3 DNA reads TGTGCCAGCAGCCGGGGTTCTTACAGGGGGATTTGGGTGAACACTGAAGCTTTCTTT.

The CDR3 coding sequence is TGTGCCAGCAGTTTAGGCAGCGAGAGGGGAGCTTTCTTT. This codes for CASSLGSERGAFF. The chain combines TRBV12-3 or TRBV12-4 with TRBJ1-1; tentative D call: TRBD1 (5 bases). The CDR3 is 13 amino acids. Trimming pared 1 base from V and 10 bases from J, leaving 13 bases between.

V and J are TRBV11-2 and TRBJ1-3; D remains unclear. The CDR3 extends over 19 amino acids. Germline CDR1 reads SGHAT; CDR2 reads FQNNGV. V was pared by 1 base and J by 4 bases, with 23 bases between. CDR3 sequence reads: CASSLALQIPADSGNTIYF. In nucleotides, the CDR3 is TGTGCCAGCAGCTTAGCACTCCAGATCCCGGCGGATTCGGGAAACACCATATATTTT.

V usage is TRBV9 and J usage is TRBJ2-7; D is uncertain. Trimming left V 0 bases short and J 4 bases short, with 8 bases between. The CDR3 covers 13 residues. Germline CDR1 is SGDLS and CDR2 is YYNGEE. The CDR3 protein is CASSVAFGYEQYF. In nucleotides, the CDR3 is TGTGCCAGCAGCGTAGCTTTCGGTTACGAGCAGTACTTC.

The chain combines TRBV5-1 with TRBJ2-6; D is undetermined. V lost 0 bases to trimming and J lost 0 bases, with 7 bases between them. CDR1 is SGHRS, CDR2 YFSETQ, per germline. The CDR3 is made up of 16 amino acids. In DNA form, the CDR3 reads TGCGCCAGCAGCTTGGATTTGGCCTCTGGGGCCAACGTCCTGACTTTC. It codes for CASSLDLASGANVLTF.

The genes are TRBV7-2 and TRBJ1-1, with TRBD1 as a possible D gene (5 bases). The V end lost 4 bases, the J end lost 4 bases, and 13 bases lay between the germline ends. Germline V gives CDR1 SGHTA, CDR2 FQGNSA. The CDR3 extends over 14 amino acids. The CDR3 sequence is CASSSSWGGTEAFF. The CDR3 nucleotides read TGTGCCAGCAGCTCCTCTTGGGGGGGCACTGAAGCTTTCTTT.